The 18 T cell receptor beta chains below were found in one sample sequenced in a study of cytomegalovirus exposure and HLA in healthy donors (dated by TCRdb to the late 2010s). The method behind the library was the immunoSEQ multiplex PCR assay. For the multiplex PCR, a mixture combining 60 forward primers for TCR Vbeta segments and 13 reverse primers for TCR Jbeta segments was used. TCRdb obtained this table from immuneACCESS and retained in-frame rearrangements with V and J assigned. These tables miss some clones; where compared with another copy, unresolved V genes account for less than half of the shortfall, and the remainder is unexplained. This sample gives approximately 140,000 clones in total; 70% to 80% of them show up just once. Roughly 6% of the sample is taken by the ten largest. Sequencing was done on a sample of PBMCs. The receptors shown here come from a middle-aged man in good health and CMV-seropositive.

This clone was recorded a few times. The CDR3 here is CASFFKQKAAYEQYF. The CDR3 coding sequence is TGTGCCAGTTTTTTCAAGCAGAAGGCGGCATACGAGCAGTACTTC. The V and J genes are TRBV6-1 and TRBJ2-7, with D uncertain. This CDR3 contains 15 residues. Trimming took 9 bases from V and 4 from J, leaving 22 bases between them. Germline assignment: CDR1 MNHNS and CDR2 SASEGT.

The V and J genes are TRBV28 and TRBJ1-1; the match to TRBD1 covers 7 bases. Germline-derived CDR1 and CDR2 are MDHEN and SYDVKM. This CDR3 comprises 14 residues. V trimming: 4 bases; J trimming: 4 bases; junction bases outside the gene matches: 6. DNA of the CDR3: TGTGCCAGCAGTTCGACAGGGTGGGGCACTGAAGCTTTCTTT. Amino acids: CASSSTGWGTEAFF.

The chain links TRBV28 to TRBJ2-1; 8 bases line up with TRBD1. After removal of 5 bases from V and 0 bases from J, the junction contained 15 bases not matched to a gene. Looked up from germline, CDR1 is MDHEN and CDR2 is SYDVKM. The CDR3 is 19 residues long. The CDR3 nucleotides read TGTGCCAGCAGTACCCTTTACGTCGGACAGGGCGACTCCTACAATGAGCAGTTCTTC. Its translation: CASSTLYVGQGDSYNEQFF. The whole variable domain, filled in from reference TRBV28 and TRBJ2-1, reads DVKVTQSSRYLVKRTGEKVFLECVQDMDHENMFWYRQDPGLGLRLIYFSYDVKMKEKGDIPEGYSVSREKKERFSLILESASTNQTSMYLCASSTLYVGQGDSYNEQFFGPGTRLTVL.

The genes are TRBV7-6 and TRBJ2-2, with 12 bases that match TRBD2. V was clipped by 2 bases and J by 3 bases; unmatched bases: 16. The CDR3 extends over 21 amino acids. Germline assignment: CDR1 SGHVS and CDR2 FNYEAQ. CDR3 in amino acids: CASSLTSVVLAGGSHTGELFF. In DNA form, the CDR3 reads TGTGCCAGCAGCTTAACCTCGGTGGTGCTAGCGGGAGGGTCCCACACCGGGGAGCTGTTTTTT.

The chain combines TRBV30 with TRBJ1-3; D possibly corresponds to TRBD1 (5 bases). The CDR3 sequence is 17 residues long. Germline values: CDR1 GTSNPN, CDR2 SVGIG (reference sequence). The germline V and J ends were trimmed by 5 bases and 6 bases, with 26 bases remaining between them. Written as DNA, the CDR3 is TGTGCCTGGTGGGCCTACCCGGTCGGACACAGGATAAACACCATATATTTT. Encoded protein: CAWWAYPVGHRINTIYF.

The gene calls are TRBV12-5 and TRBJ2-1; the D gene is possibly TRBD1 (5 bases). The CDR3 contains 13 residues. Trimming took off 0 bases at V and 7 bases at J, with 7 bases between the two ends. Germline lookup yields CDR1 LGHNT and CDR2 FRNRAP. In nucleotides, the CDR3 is TGTGCTAGTGGTTTGGTAGGGGCGAATGAGCAGTTCTTC. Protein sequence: CASGLVGANEQFF.

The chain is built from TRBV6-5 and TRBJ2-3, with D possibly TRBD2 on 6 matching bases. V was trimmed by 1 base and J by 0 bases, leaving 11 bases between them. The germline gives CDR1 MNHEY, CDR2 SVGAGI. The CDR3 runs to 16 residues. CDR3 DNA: TGTGCCAGCAGTTACTTATCCGGGAGAAGCACAGATACGCAGTATTTT. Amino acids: CASSYLSGRSTDTQYF.

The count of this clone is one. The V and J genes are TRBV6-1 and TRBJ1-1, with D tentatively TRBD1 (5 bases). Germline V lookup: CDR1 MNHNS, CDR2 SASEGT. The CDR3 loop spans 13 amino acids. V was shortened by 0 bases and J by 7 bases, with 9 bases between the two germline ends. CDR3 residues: CASSEANRHEAFF. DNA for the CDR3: TGTGCCAGCAGTGAAGCGAACAGGCATGAAGCTTTCTTT.

CDR3 residues: CASSLVDRGPEQYF. CDR3 nucleotides: TGTGCCAGCAGCTTAGTTGACAGGGGCCCCGAGCAGTACTTC. This chain uses TRBV7-9 with TRBJ2-7, with 8 bases identical to TRBD1. Germline-derived CDR1 and CDR2 are SEHNR and FQNEAQ (reference sequence). The V gene end was trimmed by 1 base and the J gene end by 6 bases; junction bases not matched to a gene: 5. This CDR3 is 14 amino acids long.

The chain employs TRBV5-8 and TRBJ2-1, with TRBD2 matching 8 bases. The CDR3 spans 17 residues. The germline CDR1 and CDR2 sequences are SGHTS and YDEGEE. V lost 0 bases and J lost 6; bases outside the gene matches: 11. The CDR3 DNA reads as TGTGCCAGCAGCTTGGATATCCGGTCGGGAGGGCCCAATGAGCAGTTCTTC. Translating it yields CASSLDIRSGGPNEQFF.

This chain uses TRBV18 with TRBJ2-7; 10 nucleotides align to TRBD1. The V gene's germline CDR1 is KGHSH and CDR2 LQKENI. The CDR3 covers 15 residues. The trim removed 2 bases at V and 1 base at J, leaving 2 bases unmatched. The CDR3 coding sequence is TGTGCCAGCTCACCAGTGGGACAGGGGTCCTACGAGCAGTACTTC. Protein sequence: CASSPVGQGSYEQYF. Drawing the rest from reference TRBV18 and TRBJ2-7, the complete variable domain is NAGVMQNPRHLVRRRGQEARLRCSPMKGHSHVYWYRQLPEEGLKFMVYLQKENIIDESGMPKERFSAEFPKEGPSILRIQQVVRGDSAAYFCASSPVGQGSYEQYFGPGTRLTVT.

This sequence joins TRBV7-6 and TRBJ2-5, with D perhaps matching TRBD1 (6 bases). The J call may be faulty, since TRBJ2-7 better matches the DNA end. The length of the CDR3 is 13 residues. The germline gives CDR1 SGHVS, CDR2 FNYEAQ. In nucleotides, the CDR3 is TGTGCCAGCAGCTTAGCAGGGGGCTACGAGCAGTACTTC. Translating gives CASSLAGGYEQYF.

As DNA, the CDR3 is TGTGCCAGCTCACCACAAGCCCATTACGAGCAGTACTTC. This sequence encodes CASSPQAHYEQYF. The chain joins TRBV18 to TRBJ2-7; D remains unclear. CDR1 and CDR2 (germline): KGHSH, LQKENI. Deletions cut 1 base from V and 4 bases from J, with 8 bases between. The CDR3 is 13 residues long. Variable domain in full (rest from reference TRBV18 and TRBJ2-7): NAGVMQNPRHLVRRRGQEARLRCSPMKGHSHVYWYRQLPEEGLKFMVYLQKENIIDESGMPKERFSAEFPKEGPSILRIQQVVRGDSAAYFCASSPQAHYEQYFGPGTRLTVT.

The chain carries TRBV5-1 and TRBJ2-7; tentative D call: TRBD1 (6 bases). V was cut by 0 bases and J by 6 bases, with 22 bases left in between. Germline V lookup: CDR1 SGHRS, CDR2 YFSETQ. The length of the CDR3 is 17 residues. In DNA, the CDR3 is TGCGCCAGCAGCTTGGGGGCAGGGGCATTTCTGGCACGCGAGCAGTACTTC. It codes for CASSLGAGAFLAREQYF.

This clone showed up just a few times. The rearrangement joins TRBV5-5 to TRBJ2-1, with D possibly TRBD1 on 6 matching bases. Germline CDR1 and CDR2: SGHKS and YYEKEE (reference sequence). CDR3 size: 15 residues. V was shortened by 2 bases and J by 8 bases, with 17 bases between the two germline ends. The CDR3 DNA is TGTGCCAGCAGCTTTTGGCAGGGGTTTCGCGATGAGCAGTTCTTC. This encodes CASSFWQGFRDEQFF. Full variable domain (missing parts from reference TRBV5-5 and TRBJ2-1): DAGVTQSPTHLIKTRGQQVTLRCSPISGHKSVSWYQQVLGQGPQFIFQYYEKEERGRGNFPDRFSARQFPNYSSELNVNALLLGDSALYLCASSFWQGFRDEQFFGPGTRLTVL.

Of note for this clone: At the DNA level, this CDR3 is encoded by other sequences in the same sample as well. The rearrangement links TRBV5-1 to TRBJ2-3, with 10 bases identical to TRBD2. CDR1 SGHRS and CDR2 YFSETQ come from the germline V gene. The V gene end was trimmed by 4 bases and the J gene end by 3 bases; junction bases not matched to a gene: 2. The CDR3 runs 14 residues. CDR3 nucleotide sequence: TGCGCCAGCAGCGTGACTAGCGGGACAGATACGCAGTATTTT. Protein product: CASSVTSGTDTQYF.

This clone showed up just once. CDR3 in amino acids: CASSSQVSETQYF. The CDR3 DNA follows: TGTGCCAGCAGCTCCCAGGTATCAGAGACCCAGTACTTC. The chain combines TRBV5-6 with TRBJ2-5; D is unresolved. The CDR3 extends over 13 amino acids. CDR1 and CDR2 from the germline V gene are SGHDT and YYEEEE. Trimming pared 3 bases from V and 4 bases from J, leaving 10 bases between.

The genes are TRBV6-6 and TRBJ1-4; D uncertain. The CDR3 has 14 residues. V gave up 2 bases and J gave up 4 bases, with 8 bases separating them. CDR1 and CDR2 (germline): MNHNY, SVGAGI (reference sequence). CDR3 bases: TGTGCCAGCAGTTACCAGGCGATTAATGAAAAACTGTTTTTT. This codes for CASSYQAINEKLFF.